The text below deals with one T cell receptor (beta chain). Its antigen is not identified. Germline assignment: CDR1 MGHRA and CDR2 YSYEKL. The V and J ends lost 0 bases and 2 bases respectively, with 7 bases between them. The CDR3 contains 15 residues. These data come from a study of cytotoxic CD8 clonotypes in ibrutinib-treated CLL. At the level of the study: The group held about 11 relapsed/refractory and about 14 treatment-naive patients, with roughly 17 IGHV unmutated. Study-level results: Public clonotypes were seen rarely and were contracted or stable on treatment. The clonality went up when patients responded to ibrutinib and dropped back toward baseline at progression.

The protocol was immunoSEQ multiplex PCR, while the TCRdb copy is restricted to in-frame clones and leaves out a portion. The sample records under 300,000 clones, more than 70% being singletons. The chain combines TRBV4-1 with TRBJ2-2; D is unclear. This clonotype was sampled from a human donor with chronic lymphocytic leukemia. Sequenced material: PBMCs, taken at disease progression, from a patient treated with ibrutinib. The CDR3 loop reads CASSQDAGNTGELFF. Here the CDR3 DNA reads TGCGCCAGCAGCCAAGATGCAGGTAACACCGGGGAGCTGTTTTTT.